The 14 T cell receptor beta chains below were found in one sample sequenced in a study of cytomegalovirus exposure and HLA in healthy donors. The PCR was carried out with 60 Vbeta primers and 13 Jbeta primers. Sequencing used immunoSEQ multiplex PCR; TCRdb keeps in-frame clones, though not all of them. This table holds roughly 130,000 clones, around 79% found once. Source material: PBMCs. These receptors were obtained from a woman between 40 and 55 years old in good health and CMV-seropositive.

V and J are TRBV5-1 and TRBJ1-4; maybe TRBD1 (6 bases). The CDR3 consists of 16 residues. Trimming left V 5 bases short and J 0 bases short, with 14 bases between. CDR1 and CDR2 from the germline V gene are SGHRS and YFSETQ. The CDR3 nucleotides read TGCGCCAGCAGTCGACAGGACGGGGCAACTAATGAAAAACTGTTTTTT. Protein: CASSRQDGATNEKLFF.

This rearrangement joins TRBV29-1 to TRBJ2-3; a weak D match, TRBD2 (5 bases). The CDR3 runs 12 residues. Trimming pared 7 bases from V and 2 bases from J, leaving 10 bases between. Germline V lookup: CDR1 SQVTM, CDR2 ANQGSEA. In DNA, the CDR3 is TGCAGCGCCGGACTGACCACAGATACGCAGTATTTT. This translates into CSAGLTTDTQYF.

The J gene is TRBJ2-1, the V gene TRBV18, with D tentatively TRBD2 (6 bases). V was clipped by 5 bases and J by 0 bases, with 14 bases between them. This CDR3 spans 16 amino acids. Germline V gene lookup returns CDR1 KGHSH and CDR2 LQKENI. The CDR3 here is CASSAERAGSYNEQFF. The CDR3 bases are TGTGCCAGCTCAGCTGAGCGGGCAGGCTCCTACAATGAGCAGTTCTTC.

The gene calls are TRBV7-9 and TRBJ2-5; 9 positions agree with TRBD1. Germline V lookup: CDR1 SEHNR, CDR2 FQNEAQ (reference sequence). V shed 4 bases, J shed 4 bases, and the junction held 1 base outside the gene matches. This CDR3 contains 13 residues. CDR3 in DNA: TGTGCCAGCAGCTCGACAGGGGGAGAGACCCAGTACTTC. Its translation: CASSSTGGETQYF.

The rearrangement links TRBV5-1 to TRBJ1-1, with 7 bases matching TRBD1. CDR3 length equals 15 residues. J gave up 0 bases and V 4 bases, and 6 bases lay outside the gene matches. From germline, CDR1 is SGHRS and CDR2 YFSETQ. This CDR3 is CASSPDRVMNTEAFF. The CDR3 DNA reads TGCGCCAGCAGCCCAGACAGGGTGATGAACACTGAAGCTTTCTTT.

This sequence joins TRBV25-1 and TRBJ1-2, with TRBD1 identical over 8 bases. Germline loops: CDR1 MGHDK, CDR2 SYGVNS. V dropped 7 bases and J dropped 0; count of bases not matched to a gene: 4. This CDR3 is built from 14 residues. The CDR3 coding sequence is TGTGCCAGCAAAGGGACAGGATCTAACTATGGCTACACCTTC. This sequence encodes CASKGTGSNYGYTF.

In its sample, this clone was seen a few times. This chain links TRBV5-8 with TRBJ1-4, with a weak D call TRBD1 (5 bases). V was cut by 4 bases and J by 6 bases, with 16 bases left in between. The germline CDR1 and CDR2 sequences are SGHTS and YDEGEE. This CDR3 has 15 residues. CDR3 coding DNA: TGTGCCAGCAGCGCGCACGGGGGGGGTGATGAAAAACTGTTTTTT. Encoded protein: CASSAHGGGDEKLFF.

The rearrangement uses TRBV7-2 and TRBJ2-7; TRBD2 matches 9 bases. Trimming removed 1 base from V and 7 bases from J; junction bases left unmatched: 8. Germline CDR1 SGHTA, CDR2 FQGNSA. The length of the CDR3 is 15 residues. DNA of the CDR3: TGTGCCAGCAGCTTAGGTAGCGGGGGAGCGGGAGAGCAGTACTTC. Its translation: CASSLGSGGAGEQYF.

The rearrangement uses TRBV15 and TRBJ2-7; 7 bases align to TRBD1. V trimming: 8 bases; J trimming: 0 bases; junction bases outside the gene matches: 10. CDR3 length: 15 amino acids. Looked up from germline, CDR1 is LNHNV and CDR2 is YYDKDF (reference sequence). In nucleotides, the CDR3 is TGTGCCACCTCGGGACAGTCGATAAACTCCTACGAGCAGTACTTC. Translated: CATSGQSINSYEQYF.

This clone has only a few counts. The genes are TRBV11-3 and TRBJ2-7, with TRBD2 matching 8 bases. Germline-derived CDR1 and CDR2 are SGHNT and YENEEA. V was clipped by 5 bases and J by 0 bases; unmatched bases: 6. The CDR3 has 15 residues. CDR3 amino acids: CASSPSGGYSYEQYF. CDR3 DNA: TGTGCCAGCAGCCCTTCGGGAGGGTACTCCTACGAGCAGTACTTC.

Concerning this clone: Compared with germline, one end of the junction differs, possibly owing to a read error. CDR3 coding DNA: TGTGCCAGCGGCGTAGGGGAAGCGGGAGGGCCCGGGACCGGGGAGCTGTTTTTT. It yields the protein CASGVGEAGGPGTGELFF. The V gene is TRBV9, the J gene TRBJ2-2; 10 positions match TRBD2. Germline-derived CDR1 and CDR2 are SGDLS and YYNGEE. This CDR3 region has 18 residues.

The chain has TRBV10-3 and TRBJ2-7, with TRBD1 matching over 11 bases. Germline lookup yields CDR1 ENHRY and CDR2 SYGVKD. CDR3 length: 13 residues. Trimming cost V 10 bases and J 5 bases; bases outside gene matches: 7. The CDR3 spells CANGRDRGNEQYF. CDR3 sequence (DNA): TGTGCCAACGGGCGGGACAGGGGGAACGAGCAGTACTTC.

The rearrangement links TRBV4-2 to TRBJ1-5; D unclear. This CDR3 is built from 17 residues. Germline CDR1 is LGHNA and CDR2 is YNFKEQ. V lost 2 bases and J lost 0, with 14 bases in between. This CDR3 reads CASSQTLRGYSNQPQHF. The CDR3 DNA reads TGTGCCAGCAGCCAAACTCTTCGCGGTTATAGCAATCAGCCCCAGCATTTT.

V gene TRBV19 combines with J gene TRBJ2-7; 8 bases are shared with TRBD1. Losses at the gene ends were 6 bases for V and 6 bases for J; bases not matched to a gene: 13. Germline CDR1 reads LNHDA; CDR2 reads SQIVND (reference sequence). This CDR3 is 15 amino acids long. As DNA, the CDR3 is TGTGCCAGTAGCTATACGGACAGGGAACTTAGCGAGCAGTACTTC. It translates to CASSYTDRELSEQYF.